These 30 T cell receptor beta chains were sequenced from one sample in a study of PD-1 blockade in classical Hodgkin lymphoma. Time point in this sample: cycle 4 day 1 (C4D1), after 5 to 7 weeks of nivolumab. Relapse was seen in all patients after autologous stem cell transplantation, and brentuximab vedotin exposure was variable. Data came from immunoSEQ multiplex PCR; TCRdb stores just in-frame clones and leaves some out. The sample includes roughly 41,000 clones, 69% seen only once; the top ten take about 2.7%. Sample: peripheral blood mononuclear cells (PBMCs), taken before the fourth cycle of nivolumab. These receptors originate from a human donor with classical Hodgkin lymphoma.

V is TRBV5-6 and J is TRBJ2-7; D might be TRBD1 (5 bases). Germline lookup yields CDR1 SGHDT and CDR2 YYEEEE. The germline V and J ends were trimmed by 5 bases and 6 bases, with 15 bases remaining between them. The CDR3 runs 13 residues. The CDR3 loop reads CASSFGHFGEQYF. The CDR3 DNA sequence: TGTGCCAGCAGTTTCGGACATTTCGGCGAGCAGTACTTC.

This chain links TRBV7-2 with TRBJ2-1; 7 nucleotides line up with TRBD2. CDR3 length: 14 residues. Trimming cost V 7 bases and J 2 bases; bases outside gene matches: 5. Germline V gene data show CDR1 as SGHTA and CDR2 as FQGNSA. CDR3 amino acids: CASTWGGTYNEQFF. The CDR3 DNA sequence: TGTGCCAGCACCTGGGGGGGAACCTACAATGAGCAGTTCTTC.

By share of the sample, this clone is medium-sized (0.01 to 0.1%). This chain joins TRBV11-2 and TRBJ2-6; no definite D call. V was clipped by 8 bases and J by 2 bases, with 7 bases between them. The CDR3 is 13 amino acids. Germline CDR1 SGHAT, CDR2 FQNNGV. The CDR3, as DNA: TGTGCCAGCTTCCGGACTGGGGCCAACGTCCTGACTTTC. Its protein is CASFRTGANVLTF.

The gene calls are TRBV5-6 and TRBJ1-4, with D unclear. The CDR3 is made up of 13 amino acids. Germline V gives CDR1 SGHDT, CDR2 YYEEEE. Trimming removed 4 bases from V and 7 bases from J, with 11 bases in between. Here the CDR3 DNA reads TGTGCCAGCAGCGCAGACGGAAGTGAAAAACTGTTTTTT. Amino acid sequence: CASSADGSEKLFF.

The V call is TRBV28, the J call TRBJ1-1; a possible D gene is TRBD1 (5 bases). The V and J ends lost 6 bases and 11 bases respectively, with 19 bases between them. Germline-derived CDR1 and CDR2 are MDHEN and SYDVKM. The CDR3 is 13 amino acids. DNA for the CDR3: TGTGCCAGCAGACCCTTGGCGGGGAAGGGGGCTTTCTTT. Its translation: CASRPLAGKGAFF.

The V gene is TRBV6-6, the J gene TRBJ2-5; unclear D gene. Per the germline V gene, CDR1 is MNHNY and CDR2 is SVGAGI (reference sequence). V was shortened by 8 bases and J by 0 bases, with 13 bases between the two germline ends. The CDR3 is 14 amino acids. The CDR3 nucleotides read TGTGCCAGCCGCGAACTGGGTTACCAAGAGACCCAGTACTTC. This sequence encodes CASRELGYQETQYF.

The chain employs TRBV28 and TRBJ2-1; D tentatively fits TRBD1 or TRBD2 (5 bases each). Trimming took off 3 bases at V and 9 bases at J, with 15 bases between the two ends. Germline V CDR1 and CDR2: MDHEN, SYDVKM. This CDR3 comprises 14 residues. The CDR3 region is CASSFGGGDREQFF. The CDR3 nucleotides are TGTGCCAGCAGTTTCGGTGGGGGAGACCGTGAGCAGTTCTTC.

This chain connects TRBV6-5 to TRBJ2-7; a possible D gene is TRBD2 (6 bases). CDR3 size: 14 residues. Germline-derived CDR1 and CDR2 are MNHEY and SVGAGI. Between the trimmed V and J ends, which lost 3 bases and 4 bases, there was a span of 13 bases. The CDR3 DNA follows: TGTGCCAGCAGTTATGGGCAGGGAGGATACGAGCAGTACTTC. It codes for CASSYGQGGYEQYF.

This chain uses TRBV5-1 with TRBJ1-1; 7 bases map to TRBD1. The J segment lost 1 base and the V segment lost 2 bases, leaving 8 bases of the junction unmatched. Germline V CDR1 and CDR2: SGHRS, YFSETQ. The CDR3 has 16 residues. This CDR3 is CASSLYPGQTNTEAFF. The CDR3 bases are TGCGCCAGCAGCTTATACCCGGGACAGACGAACACTGAAGCTTTCTTT.

The V call is TRBV13, the J call TRBJ1-2; 9 nucleotides match TRBD1. V shed 4 bases, J shed 2 bases, and the junction held 20 bases outside the gene matches. The CDR3 has 20 amino acids. Looked up from germline, CDR1 is PRHDT and CDR2 is FYEKMQ (reference sequence). The CDR3 region is CASSSTPQNFRQGGNYGYTF. The CDR3 region has the DNA TGTGCCAGCAGCTCCACTCCCCAAAATTTTCGACAGGGGGGAAACTATGGCTACACCTTC.

This clone was observed a few times. The V and J genes are TRBV13 and TRBJ1-5, with TRBD1 matching 7 bases. The germline CDR1 and CDR2 sequences are PRHDT and FYEKMQ (reference sequence). The CDR3 totals 15 residues. The J segment lost 7 bases and the V segment lost 0 bases, leaving 6 bases of the junction unmatched. The CDR3 protein is CASSLGGGWRQPQHF. The DNA for the CDR3 is TGTGCCAGCAGCTTAGGAGGGGGCTGGAGGCAGCCCCAGCATTTT. The full variable domain, completed using reference TRBV13 and TRBJ1-5, is AAGVIQSPRHLIKEKRETATLKCYPIPRHDTVYWYQQGPGQDPQFLISFYEKMQSDKGSIPDRFSAQQFSDYHSELNMSSLELGDSALYFCASSLGGGWRQPQHFGDGTRLSIL.

The chain couples TRBV4-3 to TRBJ2-2; tentatively, D is TRBD1 (6 bases). The CDR3 sequence is 15 residues long. The germline V and J ends were trimmed by 0 bases and 4 bases, with 9 bases remaining between them. Germline V gene lookup returns CDR1 LGHNA and CDR2 YSLEER. The CDR3 DNA reads TGCGCCAGCAGCCAAGACAGGGGTCCCACCGGGGAGCTGTTTTTT. This codes for CASSQDRGPTGELFF.

This clone was picked up many times. The V and J genes are TRBV30 and TRBJ1-4, with 11 bases matching TRBD1. The CDR3 is 15 residues long. Per germline, CDR1 GTSNPN and CDR2 SVGIG (reference sequence). The junction had 5 bases not matched to a gene; V was cut back by 0 bases and J by 8 bases. CDR3 DNA sequence: TGTGCCTGGAGTGTACCGGGACAGGGGGGAGAAAAACTGTTTTTT. Translated: CAWSVPGQGGEKLFF.

This clone turned up a few times. The chain links TRBV30 to TRBJ2-7; tentatively, D is TRBD1 (5 bases). The V gene's germline CDR1 is GTSNPN and CDR2 SVGIG (reference sequence). The CDR3 consists of 13 residues. Trimming left V 3 bases short and J 0 bases short, with 9 bases between. The CDR3 reads CAWSVDSSYEQYF. CDR3 DNA sequence: TGTGCCTGGAGCGTCGACAGCTCCTACGAGCAGTACTTC.

This clone appeared a few times. V and J are TRBV19 and TRBJ2-3; D is perhaps TRBD2 (6 bases). The CDR3 length is 16 residues. Trimming took 4 bases from V and 4 from J, leaving 18 bases between them. Germline CDR1 is LNHDA and CDR2 is SQIVND (reference sequence). CDR3 region: CASSTSGGSQADTQYF. The CDR3 nucleotides are TGTGCCAGTAGTACGTCTGGGGGGAGTCAAGCAGATACGCAGTATTTT.

The chain uses TRBV5-6 and TRBJ1-4; no reliable D call. Germline V gene lookup returns CDR1 SGHDT and CDR2 YYEEEE. V lost 0 bases to trimming and J lost 6 bases, with 12 bases between them. This CDR3 is built from 15 residues. The CDR3 is CASSLAGREDEKLFF. CDR3 DNA: TGTGCCAGCAGCTTGGCCGGTAGGGAAGATGAAAAACTGTTTTTT.

This clone appeared a single time. The rearrangement joins TRBV15 to TRBJ2-3; TRBD2 is a possible D gene (5 bases). Germline V gives CDR1 LNHNV, CDR2 YYDKDF (reference sequence). V shed 0 bases and J shed 4 bases, with 11 bases lying between them. The CDR3 sequence is 15 residues long. CDR3 nucleotides: TGTGCCACCAGCAGAGATCTTCGGGGTGCAGATACGCAGTATTTT. Its protein is CATSRDLRGADTQYF.

The rearrangement links TRBV2 to TRBJ2-1; 11 nucleotides line up with TRBD1. The J segment lost 5 bases and the V segment lost 11 bases, leaving 8 bases of the junction unmatched. CDR1 and CDR2 (germline): SNHLY, FYNNEI. The CDR3 covers 14 residues. The DNA of the CDR3 is TGTGCCGGATTTGGGACAGGGGGGGACAATGAGCAGTTCTTC. Translating gives CAGFGTGGDNEQFF.

The V call is TRBV5-5, the J call TRBJ1-4; TRBD1 is a possible D gene (6 bases). The germline V gene has CDR1 SGHKS and CDR2 YYEKEE (reference sequence). CDR3 length: 18 residues. The V end lost 3 bases, the J end lost 2 bases, and 20 bases lay between the germline ends. CDR3 residues: CASSYPAAYRATNEKLFF. The CDR3 DNA sequence: TGTGCCAGCAGCTACCCCGCCGCGTACAGGGCCACTAATGAAAAACTGTTTTTT.

The V gene is TRBV2, the J gene TRBJ2-7, with TRBD1 matching 7 bases. Germline CDR1 reads SNHLY; CDR2 reads FYNNEI. The CDR3 is 13 amino acids. Unmatched junction bases numbered 5, after V lost 6 bases and J lost 3 bases. In DNA form, the CDR3 reads TGTGCCAGCAGCCCCCGGGACAGCTACGAGCAGTACTTC. Its translation is CASSPRDSYEQYF.

The V call is TRBV27, the J call TRBJ2-3, with 8 bases lining up with TRBD2. CDR1 is MNHEY, CDR2 SMNVEV, per germline (reference sequence). V trimming: 0 bases; J trimming: 3 bases; junction bases outside the gene matches: 11. The CDR3 has 18 residues. The CDR3 here is CASSLSLNPGLGTDTQYF. In DNA, the CDR3 is TGTGCCAGCAGTTTATCCCTGAATCCGGGACTAGGTACAGATACGCAGTATTTT.

J is TRBJ1-1 and V is TRBV13, with TRBD1 matching over 7 bases. The CDR3 covers 14 residues. V shed 6 bases, J shed 4 bases, and the junction held 8 bases outside the gene matches. The germline V gene encodes CDR1 PRHDT and CDR2 FYEKMQ (reference sequence). CDR3 amino acids: CASRHPGQITEAFF. In DNA, the CDR3 is TGTGCCAGCAGACATCCGGGACAGATCACTGAAGCTTTCTTT.

This clone was detected only once. V and J are TRBV15 and TRBJ2-7; possible D gene TRBD2, 6 bases. Trimming pared 5 bases from V and 3 bases from J, leaving 17 bases between. Germline V gives CDR1 LNHNV, CDR2 YYDKDF (reference sequence). The CDR3 covers 15 residues. In DNA form, the CDR3 reads TGTGCCACCAGCGTGGGGACTTCAGGGTTCTACGAGCAGTACTTC. It is translated as CATSVGTSGFYEQYF. Full variable domain (rest looked up from reference TRBV15 and TRBJ2-7): DAMVIQNPRYQVTQFGKPVTLSCSQTLNHNVMYWYQQKSSQAPKLLFHYYDKDFNNEADTPDNFQSRRPNTSFCFLDIRSPGLGDTAMYLCATSVGTSGFYEQYFGPGTRLTVT.

The V call is TRBV5-6, the J call TRBJ2-5, with D unclear. Deletions cut 4 bases from V and 2 bases from J, with 15 bases between. The CDR3 spans 15 residues. Germline CDR1 SGHDT, CDR2 YYEEEE. The CDR3 region is CASSPTGFGQETQYF. The CDR3 DNA reads TGTGCCAGCAGCCCGACGGGTTTTGGGCAAGAGACCCAGTACTTC.

This clone was observed once. J is TRBJ2-5 and V is TRBV19; unclear D gene. V was clipped by 4 bases and J by 5 bases, with 11 bases between them. The CDR3 has 13 amino acids. CDR1 is LNHDA, CDR2 SQIVND, per germline (reference sequence). The CDR3 region has the DNA TGTGCCAGTAGTAGCGCAGGAATGGAGACCCAGTACTTC. This encodes CASSSAGMETQYF.

This rearrangement joins TRBV25-1 to TRBJ2-7, with TRBD1 matching 7 bases. V gave up 10 bases and J gave up 0 bases; unmatched junction bases: 6. The CDR3 extends over 13 amino acids. CDR1 is MGHDK and CDR2 is SYGVNS in the germline V gene. The CDR3 nucleotides read TGTGCCACCCAGACAGGGTTCTCCTACGAGCAGTACTTC. Its protein product is CATQTGFSYEQYF.

This chain uses TRBV9 with TRBJ1-5, with D tentatively TRBD1 (5 bases). The V end was cut by 3 bases, the J end by 4 bases, with 14 bases between. CDR3 length equals 15 residues. Germline values: CDR1 SGDLS, CDR2 YYNGEE. This CDR3 reads CASSAQGGPNQPQHF. DNA for the CDR3: TGTGCCAGCAGCGCCCAGGGTGGCCCGAATCAGCCCCAGCATTTT.

The chain employs TRBV27 and TRBJ2-2, with a weak D call TRBD1 (6 bases). Germline CDR1 is MNHEY and CDR2 is SMNVEV (reference sequence). The V end was cut by 7 bases, the J end by 3 bases, with 12 bases between. The CDR3 totals 14 residues. This CDR3 reads CASTPGTYTGELFF. CDR3 coding DNA: TGTGCCAGCACCCCCGGGACATACACCGGGGAGCTGTTTTTT.

This chain connects TRBV30 to TRBJ1-6, with a weak D call TRBD1 (5 bases). V gave up 5 bases and J gave up 0 bases, with 14 bases separating them. CDR1 is GTSNPN and CDR2 is SVGIG in the germline V gene (reference sequence). This CDR3 is 16 amino acids long. This CDR3 is CAWGMPGSSYNSPLHF. DNA of the CDR3: TGTGCCTGGGGTATGCCAGGGAGCTCCTATAATTCACCCCTCCACTTT. The variable domain in full, completed from reference TRBV30 and TRBJ1-6, reads SQTIHQWPATLVQPVGSPLSLECTVEGTSNPNLYWYRQAAGRGLQLLFYSVGIGQISSEVPQNLSASRPQDRQFILSSKKLLLSDSGFYLCAWGMPGSSYNSPLHFGNGTRLTVT.

By its share, this clone is medium-sized (0.01 to 0.1%). This chain links TRBV6-1 with TRBJ1-1; D possibly corresponds to TRBD1 (5 bases). CDR3 length: 15 residues. Trimming took 4 bases from V and 0 from J, leaving 12 bases between them. Germline CDR1 reads MNHNS; CDR2 reads SASEGT. CDR3 DNA sequence: TGTGCCAGCAGTGCCGAACAGGACGTGAACACTGAAGCTTTCTTT. This encodes CASSAEQDVNTEAFF.